This TCR beta chain derives from a study of cytomegalovirus exposure and HLA in healthy donors. Overall study context: A data release that came early held roughly 85 million unique TCRs from HLA-typed donors.

Study-wide results and caveats: Earlier analysis yielded a pattern in which most TCR beta V segments were productive about 87% or about 30% of the time. Sequencing artifact likely explains a cluster of highly shared sequence variants. On later analysis, the bulk of CMV-associated TCR beta chains appeared to be HLA-restricted.

The PCR had 60 Vbeta and 13 Jbeta primers. TCRdb's copy holds only in-frame clones and misses some; the assay was immunoSEQ multiplex PCR. This table has about 120,000 clones, roughly 80% appearing once. This clone came up a few times. What it recognizes is unknown. V lost 0 bases, J lost 0 bases, and 14 bases stayed unmatched. The germline V gene encodes CDR1 SGDLS and CDR2 YYNGEE. The CDR3 totals 22 residues. This chain uses TRBV9 with TRBJ2-4; 14 nucleotides align to TRBD2. What was sequenced was PBMCs. This clonotype was sampled from a man between 18 and 35 years old in good health and CMV-seropositive. CDR3 bases: TGTGCCAGCAGCGTAGTCGGGACTAGCGGGAGTATTCAAACGTTAGCCAAAAACATTCAGTACTTC. It encodes CASSVVGTSGSIQTLAKNIQYF.